This T cell receptor beta chain was found in a study of cytomegalovirus exposure and HLA in healthy donors. Germline CDR1 is MNHEY and CDR2 is SVGAGI. The CDR3 covers 15 residues. This PCR relied on a set of 60 Vbeta primers and 13 Jbeta primers. This table comes from immunoSEQ multiplex PCR, and its TCRdb copy is limited to in-frame clones, with some not included. Of fewer than 130,000 clones listed, approximately 82% are singletons. Comments on this clone: Its antigen is undetermined.

Broader study findings: Among TCR beta chains, those listed as cytomegalovirus-associated numbered roughly 150. The authors assumed roughly uniform sequencing depth across donors for presence/absence analyses.

The chain links TRBV6-5 to TRBJ2-5; TRBD1 matches at 11 bases. The end of the DNA aligns better with TRBJ2-7, so the J call may be wrong. Sequencing was done on a sample of PBMCs. The TCR sequence derives from a man aged 30 to 39 in good health and CMV-seropositive. The DNA of the CDR3 is TGTGCCAGCAGTCCATGGACAGGGGGCGTCTACGAGCAGTACTTC. It specifies CASSPWTGGVYEQYF.